Following are 12 T cell receptor beta chains from one sample sequenced in a study of regulatory T cells in long-lasting Graves disease. Documented time point: persistent/refractory GD, antithyroid drugs over 5 years with positive TRAb. Construction of the TCR library relied on RNA isolated from PBMCs. Construction of the TCR beta libraries employed iRepertoire HTBI primers in conjunction with Arm-PCR of CDR3 regions. MiXCR, applied by TCRdb to the multiplex PCR reads, yields one record per CDR3 protein. The sample carries a few hundred thousand distinct CDR3 sequences, 22% recorded once. The specimen was peripheral blood mononuclear cells (PBMCs), collected when the disease was refractory, from a patient treated with antithyroid drugs. These TCRs come from a female donor with Graves disease.

This clonotype has just one count. The V and J genes are TRBV18 and TRBJ2-7, with TRBD2 as a possible D gene (5 bases). Germline CDR1 KGHSH, CDR2 LQKENI. V lost 6 bases, J lost 2 bases, and 17 bases lay in between. This CDR3 comprises 15 residues. This CDR3 reads CASSPLAEQTYEQYF. The CDR3 DNA reads TGTGCCAGCTCGCCTCTAGCCGAACAAACCTACGAGCAGTACTTC.

The genes are TRBV28 and TRBJ1-3, with 7 bases that match TRBD1. V trimming: 6 bases; J trimming: 4 bases; junction bases outside the gene matches: 18. Germline CDR1 and CDR2: MDHEN and SYDVKM. The CDR3 runs to 18 residues. CDR3: CASSRPVGTVSVGNTIYF. CDR3 in DNA: TGTGCCAGCAGCCGACCCGTTGGGACAGTTAGTGTGGGAAACACCATATATTTT.

This clonotype was counted ten times or more. V usage is TRBV6-5 and J usage is TRBJ1-2, with no clear D. The V end was cut by 0 bases, the J end by 6 bases, with 8 bases between. This CDR3 spans 13 amino acids. Per germline, CDR1 MNHEY and CDR2 SVGAGI. The DNA for the CDR3 is TGTGCCAGCAGTTACTCGGAAGGGAATGGCTACACCTTC. It encodes CASSYSEGNGYTF.

This clonotype was seen a handful of times. The chain joins TRBV27 to TRBJ1-1; TRBD1 agrees at 9 bases. In germline, CDR1 is MNHEY, CDR2 SMNVEV (reference sequence). V lost 5 bases and J lost 6; bases outside the gene matches: 13. CDR3 length: 16 residues. CDR3 DNA: TGTGCCAGCAGTCCAAACCGGGACAGGGTAGGTCCTGAAGCTTTCTTT. Protein product: CASSPNRDRVGPEAFF.

This clonotype was seen many times. The chain combines TRBV6-2 or TRBV6-3 with TRBJ2-2; 11 bases are a match to TRBD2. V was pared by 10 bases and J by 4 bases, with 8 bases of the junction left unmatched. The CDR3 sequence is 15 residues long. Germline-derived CDR1 and CDR2 are MNHEY and SVGEGT. The CDR3 loop reads CATHWLAGGTGELFF. The CDR3 coding sequence is TGTGCCACCCATTGGCTAGCGGGAGGCACCGGGGAGCTGTTTTTT.

Only a few counts were recorded for this clonotype. V gene TRBV6-2 or TRBV6-3 combines with J gene TRBJ1-4; TRBD1 aligns across 10 bases. In germline, CDR1 is MNHEY, CDR2 SVGEGT. The CDR3 runs to 14 residues. J was trimmed by 7 bases and V by 5 bases; bases with no gene match: 4. The CDR3 here is CASSDRDRGEKLFF. DNA for the CDR3: TGTGCCAGCAGTGATCGGGACAGGGGTGAAAAACTGTTTTTT.

The rearrangement links TRBV3-1 to TRBJ2-3; no clear D gene. The CDR3 has 14 residues. Germline CDR1 is LGHDT and CDR2 is YNNKEL (reference sequence). The ends were cut back, 8 bases at V and 2 bases at J, with 14 bases in the middle. The CDR3 sequence is CASSNYPDTDTQYF. The CDR3 coding sequence is TGTGCCAGCTCCAATTACCCGGACACAGATACGCAGTATTTT.

This clonotype was detected a few times. This chain joins TRBV18 and TRBJ2-5; D possibly matches TRBD1 or TRBD2 (6 bases each). Germline assignment: CDR1 KGHSH and CDR2 LQKENI. V was shortened by 3 bases and J by 4 bases, with 18 bases between the two germline ends. The CDR3 contains 16 residues. The CDR3 reads CASSPLIGRGGETQYF. CDR3 in DNA: TGTGCCAGCTCACCGTTGATCGGGAGAGGGGGAGAGACCCAGTACTTC.

This clonotype was detected ten times or more. V gene TRBV28 combines with J gene TRBJ1-1, with D possibly TRBD1 on 6 matching bases. There are 16 residues in the CDR3. Germline V CDR1 and CDR2: MDHEN, SYDVKM. Between the trimmed V and J ends, which lost 6 bases and 4 bases, there was a span of 21 bases. CDR3 sequence: CASSRPLQGRGTEAFF. The CDR3 region has the DNA TGTGCCAGCAGCCGCCCCCTCCAGGGGAGAGGCACTGAAGCTTTCTTT.

In this sample, this clonotype turned up a few times. The chain joins TRBV20-1 to TRBJ1-1; 7 bases agree with TRBD1. The CDR3 totals 14 residues. Germline trimming cut 5 bases from V and 11 bases from J; bases unmatched to any gene: 17. The germline V gene encodes CDR1 DFQATT and CDR2 SNEGSKA (reference sequence). The CDR3 DNA reads TGCAGTGCTGGGGGGGCGACAGGGCAAACCGGGGCTTTCTTT. Translated, it gives CSAGGATGQTGAFF.

The J gene is TRBJ2-3, the V gene TRBV7-6; 9 nucleotides align to TRBD2. This CDR3 region has 16 residues. Germline lookup yields CDR1 SGHVS and CDR2 FNYEAQ. The ends lost 4 bases at V and 0 bases at J; junction bases unmatched: 5. The CDR3 bases are TGTGCCAGCAGCTCATATACTAGCGGGAGCACAGATACGCAGTATTTT. This sequence encodes CASSSYTSGSTDTQYF.

In its sample, this clonotype was seen a few times. The rearrangement links TRBV3-1 to TRBJ1-5; 7 bases map to TRBD1. V was pared by 5 bases and J by 4 bases, with 17 bases of the junction left unmatched. This CDR3 spans 18 amino acids. Germline CDR1 is LGHDT and CDR2 is YNNKEL (reference sequence). The DNA for the CDR3 is TGTGCCAGCAGCACAGGGGACATCCGGGACATTGCTAATCAGCCCCAGCATTTT. Protein product: CASSTGDIRDIANQPQHF.